This TCR beta chain is drawn from a study of blood T cell repertoires in COVID-19. The repertoire was sequenced with immunoSEQ multiplex PCR; TCRdb's copy has only in-frame clones and lacks some. In the table there are 250,000 to 300,000 clones, approximately 87% of which are singletons. The CDR3 is made up of 15 amino acids. Germline V CDR1 and CDR2: SGDLS, YYNGEE. Trimming removed 2 bases from V and 7 bases from J; junction bases left unmatched: 6. The TCR comes from a man aged 55 to 70 who had recovered from COVID-19. The genes are TRBV9 and TRBJ2-1; TRBD2 aligns across 10 bases. Sequencing was carried out using peripheral blood. CDR3: CASSVVAGGGNEQFF. The CDR3 coding sequence is TGTGCCAGCAGCGTGGTAGCGGGGGGTGGGAATGAGCAGTTCTTC.